The 32 T cell receptor beta chains in this list originate from one sample, sequenced in a study of tumor and adjacent non-tumor tissue in lung cancer (dated by TCRdb to 2017 to 2018). RNA was isolated from bulk, unsorted tissue, and RNA quality was assessed with a NanoDrop ND-1000 and an Agilent 2100. For the normal lung samples, distant non-tumor tissue was collected more than 3 cm away from the tumor edge. Receptor libraries were prepared by multiplex PCR. The instrument given in TCRdb is Illumina HiSeq 2500. TCRbeta libraries were constructed through three rounds of nested PCR with primers (Table S4) according to protocols modified from ARM-PCR. The raw public data were reprocessed by TCRdb itself: fastp quality trimming at Q25, MiXCR clonotype calling, in-frame beta chains only. Rows matching on CDR3 protein sequence are summarized as one entry with the most common DNA and genes. This sample comprises some 97,000 distinct CDR3 sequences, 65% of them detected only once. The top ten clonotypes cover approximately 18% of the sample.

The sequenced sample was distant non-tumor lung tissue. The receptor source for this set is a young man with non-small cell lung cancer.

In this sample, this clonotype turned up many times. The chain has TRBV20-1 and TRBJ2-6; D uncertain. Looked up from germline, CDR1 is DFQATT and CDR2 is SNEGSKA (reference sequence). V lost 3 bases and J lost 0, with 15 bases in between. This CDR3 has 17 residues. The CDR3 protein is CSARVHLELSGANVLTF. The CDR3 DNA follows: TGCAGTGCTAGGGTGCACCTAGAACTCTCTGGGGCCAACGTCCTGACTTTC.

The rearrangement links TRBV20-1 to TRBJ2-5; 8 nucleotides align to TRBD2. Germline CDR1 is DFQATT and CDR2 is SNEGSKA (reference sequence). V dropped 3 bases and J dropped 2; count of bases not matched to a gene: 5. CDR3 size: 14 residues. The CDR3 DNA reads as TGCAGTGCTAGGGTTAGCGGGACTCAAGAGACCCAGTACTTC. Translated, it gives CSARVSGTQETQYF.

Turning to this clonotype: A read error may account for a junction end that differs from germline. The rearrangement links TRBV4-2 to TRBJ2-3, with D perhaps TRBD1 or TRBD2 (5 bases each). CDR1 is LGHNA and CDR2 is YNFKEQ in the germline V gene. This CDR3 has 15 amino acids. This chain's CDR3 is CASSQDLRDQDTLYF. CDR3 nucleotides: TGTGCTAGCAGTCAAGATTTAAGGGACCAAGATACGCTGTATTTT.

This clonotype was detected only once. This clone may be a read error of a much larger clone one base away. This sequence joins TRBV20-1 and TRBJ2-2; unclear D gene. There are 14 residues in the CDR3. Germline values: CDR1 DFQATT, CDR2 SNEGSKA (reference sequence). V was trimmed by 3 bases and J by 9 bases, leaving 17 bases between them. This CDR3 reads CSARVNAWTWELFF. DNA for the CDR3: TGCAGTGCTAGGGTTAACGCGTGGACCTGGGAGCTGTTTTTT.

Note on this clonotype: The junction shows a germline mismatch at one end, possibly a read error. The rearrangement joins TRBV11-2 to TRBJ1-2, with a tentative D call TRBD1 (5 bases). Per the germline V gene, CDR1 is SGHAT and CDR2 is FQNNGV. The CDR3 covers 17 residues. The CDR3 DNA follows: TGTGCCAGCGGCATCCTAGGGGCAGGCAACCTTAACTATGACTACACCTTC. The encoded protein is CASGILGAGNLNYDYTF. Complete variable domain (other parts from reference TRBV11-2 and TRBJ1-2): EAGVAQSPRYKIIEKRQSVAFWCNPISGHATLYWYQQILGQGPKLLIQFQNNGVVDDSQLPKDRFSAERLKGVDSTLKIQPAKLEDSAVYLCASGILGAGNLNYDYTFGSGTRLTVV.

In this sample, this clonotype turned up a few times. A read error may explain this, as a much larger clone is one base away. The genes are TRBV4-1 and TRBJ1-1; perhaps TRBD1 as D (5 bases). This CDR3 has 14 amino acids. The germline V gene encodes CDR1 MGHRA and CDR2 YSYEKL. CDR3 nucleotide sequence: TGCACCAGCAGCCAAGGCAGGGCTAACACTGAAGCTTTCTTT. Its translation: CTSSQGRANTEAFF.

Of note for this clonotype: Germline is not matched at one junction end, which may reflect a read error. The V and J genes are TRBV6-5 and TRBJ2-7; possibly TRBD1 for D (5 bases). This CDR3 has 16 amino acids. Germline assignment: CDR1 MNHEY and CDR2 SVGAGI. In DNA form, the CDR3 reads TGTGCCAGCGGTTACTCCGCCCCCGACAGTCCGTACGAGCAGTACTTC. Its protein product is CASGYSAPDSPYEQYF.

Comments on this clonotype: One junction end does not reproduce the germline sequence, and a read error may be involved. The rearrangement uses TRBV6-5 and TRBJ2-3, with 7 bases aligning to TRBD2. Germline V CDR1 and CDR2: MNHEY, SVGAGI. The CDR3 is 16 residues long. CDR3 amino acids: CARSYSSGRSTNTQYF. The CDR3 DNA sequence: TGTGCCAGGAGTTACTCGTCCGGGAGGAGCACAAATACGCAGTATTTT.

This clonotype turned up a few times. The rearrangement links TRBV11-2 to TRBJ1-4; the D is unclear. The CDR3 has 15 amino acids. Trimming took off 5 bases at V and 0 bases at J, with 10 bases between the two ends. CDR1 and CDR2 (germline): SGHAT, FQNNGV. The CDR3 sequence is CASSQTLATNEKLFF. CDR3 in DNA: TGTGCCAGCAGCCAAACCCTTGCAACTAATGAAAAACTGTTTTTT.

This clonotype was detected ten times or more. This rearrangement joins TRBV6-5 to TRBJ2-2, with 9 nucleotides matching TRBD1. CDR1 is MNHEY, CDR2 SVGAGI, per germline. The CDR3 runs 14 residues. The trim removed 6 bases at V and 5 bases at J, leaving 4 bases unmatched. The CDR3 spells CASSATGGTGELFF. In DNA form, the CDR3 reads TGTGCCAGCAGCGCGACAGGGGGGACCGGGGAGCTGTTTTTT.

This clonotype was observed a single time. The chain employs TRBV11-2 and TRBJ2-2; possibly TRBD1 for D (6 bases). The length of the CDR3 is 14 residues. Germline loops: CDR1 SGHAT, CDR2 FQNNGV. V was trimmed by 4 bases and J by 9 bases, leaving 15 bases between them. The CDR3: CASSWDMGTWELFF. In DNA, the CDR3 is TGTGCCAGCAGCTGGGACATGGGGACCTGGGAGCTGTTTTTT.

On this clonotype: With a much larger clone just one base away, this may be a read error. This rearrangement joins TRBV13 to TRBJ2-1; TRBD2 agrees at 9 bases. The CDR3 totals 14 residues. The germline V gene encodes CDR1 PRHDT and CDR2 FYEKMQ (reference sequence). V was clipped by 3 bases and J by 9 bases; unmatched bases: 6. CDR3 loop: CASSFEAAGGEQFF. The CDR3 coding sequence is TGTGCCAGCAGCTTTGAGGCAGCGGGAGGTGAGCAGTTCTTC. The variable domain in full, with the rest retrieved from reference TRBV13 and TRBJ2-1, is AAGVIQSPRHLIKEKRETATLKCYPIPRHDTVYWYQQGPGQDPQFLISFYEKMQSDKGSIPDRFSAQQFSDYHSELNMSSLELGDSALYFCASSFEAAGGEQFFGPGTRLTVL.

This clonotype was seen many times. This rearrangement joins TRBV29-1 to TRBJ1-2; D possibly corresponds to TRBD1 (6 bases). The CDR3 totals 12 residues. Germline V gives CDR1 SQVTM, CDR2 ANQGSEA. V shed 1 base and J shed 8 bases, with 11 bases lying between them. The CDR3 loop reads CSVEGSGGGYTF. DNA for the CDR3: TGCAGCGTTGAAGGGTCCGGGGGCGGCTACACCTTC.

Of note for this clonotype: This may be a read error: a much more frequent sequence differs by one nucleotide. The genes are TRBV29-1 and TRBJ2-4; 9 bases match TRBD1. Per germline, CDR1 SQVTM and CDR2 ANQGSEA. This CDR3 spans 15 amino acids. This CDR3 is CNAELRDRAKNIQYF. As DNA, the CDR3 is TGCAACGCGGAACTCCGGGACAGGGCAAAAAACATTCAGTACTTC.

The genes are TRBV12-3 or TRBV12-4 and TRBJ2-2, with D perhaps matching TRBD1 or TRBD2 (5 bases each). The V end was cut by 5 bases, the J end by 14 bases, with 18 bases between. The length of the CDR3 is 13 residues. The CDR3 nucleotides are TGTGCCAGCAGTAAACAGTCGACCGGGGCACTGTTTTTT. It translates to CASSKQSTGALFF.

This clonotype was counted between two and nine times. Its ends do not fully match the called genes, so a read error is possible. The chain links TRBV11-2 to TRBJ1-5, with D possibly being TRBD1 (5 bases). CDR1 is SGHAT, CDR2 FQNNGV, per germline. This CDR3 contains 17 residues. As DNA, the CDR3 is TGTGCCAGCAGCTTAAGACCCCTCCAGGGTAGCAATCAGCCCCAGCGTTTT. Protein: CASSLRPLQGSNQPQRF. Full variable domain (missing parts from reference TRBV11-2 and TRBJ1-5): EAGVAQSPRYKIIEKRQSVAFWCNPISGHATLYWYQQILGQGPKLLIQFQNNGVVDDSQLPKDRFSAERLKGVDSTLKIQPAKLEDSAVYLCASSLRPLQGSNQPQRFGDGTRLSIL.

Regarding this clonotype: At one boundary the junction diverges from the germline segment, which might be a read error. This chain's CDR3 is CASSYDPLSEAFF. The CDR3 DNA reads as TGTGCCAGTAGTTACGACCCCCTATCTGAAGCTTTCTTT. This chain uses TRBV6-5 with TRBJ1-1; no definite D call. Germline-derived CDR1 and CDR2 are MNHEY and SVGAGI. The CDR3 is 13 residues long.

Of note for this clonotype: This may be a read error, as it is one base from a much larger clone. The J gene is TRBJ2-2, the V gene TRBV20-1; 7 bases are a match to TRBD2. The trim removed 0 bases at V and 5 bases at J, leaving 9 bases unmatched. The CDR3 is 16 amino acids. The germline CDR1 and CDR2 sequences are DFQATT and SNEGSKA (reference sequence). The CDR3 DNA follows: TGCAGTGCTAGAGACCCGACAAGGACTAGTACCGGGGAGCTGTTTTTT. Protein sequence: CSARDPTRTSTGELFF.

A word on this clonotype: Because the CDR3 is missing its conserved closing phenylalanine or tryptophan, this is likely a read error. The gene calls are TRBV11-2 and TRBJ2-3; no reliable D call. This CDR3 is built from 13 residues. Germline V gene data show CDR1 as SGHAT and CDR2 as FQNNGV. In DNA, the CDR3 is TGTACCAGCAGCTTAGTACGCGGAGATACGCAGTATCTT. As protein: CTSSLVRGDTQYL.

On this clonotype itself: The junction does not match germline at one end; this may be a read error. The chain employs TRBV6-5 and TRBJ2-7; D assignment may be TRBD1 or TRBD2 (5 bases each). Germline V gene lookup returns CDR1 MNHEY and CDR2 SVGAGI. This CDR3 region has 13 residues. The CDR3: CGSSYDAVGEPYF. CDR3 sequence (DNA): TGTGGCAGCAGTTACGATGCGGTGGGGGAGCCGTACTTC.

The gene calls are TRBV5-1 and TRBJ2-5; D ambiguous. Per the germline V gene, CDR1 is SGHRS and CDR2 is YFSETQ. Deletions cut 0 bases from V and 1 base from J, with 4 bases between. CDR3 length: 13 amino acids. The CDR3 DNA sequence: TGCGCCAGCAGCTTGGGGGCCCAAGAGACCCAGTACTTC. Its translation is CASSLGAQETQYF. The full variable domain, completed using reference TRBV5-1 and TRBJ2-5, is KAGVTQTPRYLIKTRGQQVTLSCSPISGHRSVSWYQQTPGQGLQFLFEYFSETQRNKGNFPGRFSGRQFSNSRSEMNVSTLELGDSALYLCASSLGAQETQYFGPGTRLLVL.

As concerns this clonotype: The junction shows a germline mismatch at one end, possibly a read error. V and J are TRBV20-1 and TRBJ2-1, with a possible D match to TRBD1 (6 bases). The CDR3 extends over 16 amino acids. The germline CDR1 and CDR2 sequences are DFQATT and SNEGSKA (reference sequence). As DNA, the CDR3 is TGCAATGCTAGAGTCCAAGGGGGTAGTAAACACAAAGAGCAGTTCTTC. It yields the protein CNARVQGGSKHKEQFF.

This clonotype was recorded many times. The V gene is TRBV7-9, the J gene TRBJ2-1; 9 nucleotides match TRBD2. The germline gives CDR1 SEHNR, CDR2 FQNEAQ (reference sequence). V lost 1 base and J lost 10; bases outside the gene matches: 8. This CDR3 spans 15 amino acids. The chain's CDR3 is CASSLVYGGGAEQFF. In DNA form, the CDR3 reads TGTGCCAGCAGCTTAGTATACGGCGGGGGGGCCGAGCAGTTCTTC.

There are many counts of this clonotype. This chain uses TRBV12-5 with TRBJ2-2; TRBD2 matches at 12 bases. The CDR3 consists of 16 residues. The V segment lost 4 bases and the J segment 7 bases; nucleotides outside the gene matches: 7. Germline CDR1 reads LGHNT; CDR2 reads FRNRAP. As DNA, the CDR3 is TGTGCTAGTGGTTCCGGGACTAGCGGGTTCAACGGGGAGCTGTTTTTT. Protein product: CASGSGTSGFNGELFF.

About this clonotype itself: The germline gene is not matched at one end of the junction; a read error may be the cause. J is TRBJ2-1 and V is TRBV20-1, with D hard to call. CDR1 DFQATT and CDR2 SNEGSKA come from the germline V gene (reference sequence). The CDR3 is 14 amino acids. The CDR3 bases are TGTAGAGCTAGAGTATTCACGTCCTACAATGAGCAGTTCTTC. Translation gives CRARVFTSYNEQFF.

In its sample, this clonotype was seen many times. The chain uses TRBV29-1 and TRBJ1-1; D ambiguous. Germline V gene sequence: CDR1 SQVTM, CDR2 ANQGSEA. CDR3 size: 14 residues. Trimming pared 3 bases from V and 0 bases from J, leaving 11 bases between. CDR3 in DNA: TGCAGCGTTGAGGAAGACGTACTGAACACTGAAGCTTTCTTT. Encoded protein: CSVEEDVLNTEAFF.

V usage is TRBV20-1 and J usage is TRBJ2-7; D perhaps matches TRBD1 (7 bases). This CDR3 region has 14 residues. Germline CDR1 is DFQATT and CDR2 is SNEGSKA (reference sequence). Trimming took 6 bases from V and 4 from J, leaving 19 bases between them. CDR3 loop: CSAPQNRGGYEQYF. The DNA of the CDR3 is TGCAGTGCCCCTCAAAACAGGGGAGGTTACGAGCAGTACTTC.

This clonotype was seen a single time. Its ends do not fully match the called genes, so a read error is possible. V gene TRBV7-8 combines with J gene TRBJ2-3; maybe TRBD2 (6 bases). The CDR3 is 15 residues long. The germline V gene encodes CDR1 SGHVS and CDR2 FQNEAQ. In DNA form, the CDR3 reads TGTGCCAGCAGCCAGGACGTAACTAGCACAGATACGCATTATTTT. Protein product: CASSQDVTSTDTHYF.

The table lists this clonotype with a few counts. A much larger clone differs by one base, so this may be a read error. The V call is TRBV20-1, the J call TRBJ1-1, with 11 bases fitting TRBD1. The CDR3 totals 14 residues. The V and J ends lost 3 bases and 8 bases, in that order; junction bases with no gene match: 8. CDR1 and CDR2 from the germline V gene are DFQATT and SNEGSKA (reference sequence). DNA of the CDR3: TGCAGTGCTAGCTTTGGTAGGACAGGGGGCGAAGCTTTCTTT. Translation gives CSASFGRTGGEAFF.

This clonotype was observed a single time. The chain employs TRBV5-1 and TRBJ2-7; no definite D call. Trimming took off 4 bases at V and 5 bases at J, with 13 bases between the two ends. Per germline, CDR1 SGHRS and CDR2 YFSETQ. The CDR3 totals 13 residues. The CDR3 here is CASSPGWPHEQYF. As DNA, the CDR3 is TGCGCCAGCAGCCCCGGGTGGCCCCACGAGCAGTACTTC.

To note about this clonotype: With a much larger clone just one base away, this may be a read error. This sequence joins TRBV6-1 and TRBJ2-1; 7 nucleotides align to TRBD1. The CDR3 loop spans 18 amino acids. Germline V lookup: CDR1 MNHNS, CDR2 SASEGT. The CDR3 protein is CAGSRPTRGLAAGGEQFF. The CDR3 coding sequence is TGTGCCGGCAGTCGCCCAACTAGGGGGCTGGCGGCGGGTGGTGAGCAGTTCTTC.

This clonotype showed up just a few times. CDR3 sequence reads: CSARHRLNTGELFF. CDR3 nucleotide sequence: TGCAGTGCTAGACACAGACTAAACACCGGGGAGCTGTTTTTT. The rearrangement joins TRBV20-1 to TRBJ2-2; tentative D call: TRBD2 (5 bases). V lost 2 bases, J lost 2 bases, and 9 bases lay in between. The CDR3 is 14 residues long. From germline, CDR1 is DFQATT and CDR2 SNEGSKA (reference sequence).